This entry is about one T cell receptor beta chain. The record originates from a study of OX40 agonist ivuxolimab in advanced cancers. Some clones are missing from TCRdb's copy, which holds only in-frame ones; the method was immunoSEQ multiplex PCR. The sample holds about 63,000 clones, around 90% seen once. Trimming at V came to 7 bases and at J to 2 bases, leaving 9 bases not matched to a gene. Germline V gene data show CDR1 as WSHSY and CDR2 as SAAADI. The CDR3 length is 15 residues. This chain joins TRBV10-2 and TRBJ2-3, with TRBD2 matching over 7 bases. Material: CD4+ or CD8+ T cells sorted from blood, obtained in a trial of the OX40 agonist ivuxolimab. The TCR originated in an adult with an advanced solid tumor such as melanoma, head and neck, liver or kidney cancer. CDR3: CASMGGGPPTDTQYF. Written as DNA, the CDR3 is TGCGCCAGCATGGGGGGAGGGCCCCCCACAGATACGCAGTATTTT.